This note documents a single TCR beta chain sequence. Produced via immunoSEQ multiplex PCR; TCRdb's table is partial and in-frame only. Of 75,000 to 95,000 clones listed, around three quarters are singletons. The sample originates from a study of T cells in localized non-small cell lung cancer. Germline V gene lookup returns CDR1 MGHRA and CDR2 YSYEKL. This CDR3 region has 14 residues. V lost 1 base to trimming and J lost 8 bases, with 11 bases between them. The sequenced sample was PBMCs, obtained before any cancer treatment. The TCR comes from a man between 40 and 70 years old with stage II squamous cell lung carcinoma. The chain joins TRBV4-1 to TRBJ1-4; D is unclear. This chain's CDR3 is CASSQGRSGEKLFF. The CDR3 DNA sequence: TGCGCCAGCAGCCAAGGGAGAAGTGGAGAAAAACTGTTTTTT.